Below, one T cell receptor beta chain is given with its context. The antigen is not known. Clones were read by immunoSEQ multiplex PCR, and TCRdb kept only the in-frame ones, dropping some. The data hold 60,000 to 90,000 clones, with approximately 80% observed a single time. At baseline, cycle 4 day 1, and cycle 7 day 1, blood was sampled. The data belong to a study of OX40 agonist ivuxolimab in advanced cancers. General study findings and limits: Low normalized T-cell clonal expansion also characterized some of the nonresponders. CD4+ T cells averaged fewer expanded clones than CD8+ T cells.

CDR3 length: 15 amino acids. The germline V gene has CDR1 MDHEN and CDR2 SYDVKM. The V and J ends lost 6 bases and 5 bases, in that order; junction bases with no gene match: 10. This TCR was sampled from an adult with an advanced solid tumor such as melanoma, head and neck, liver or kidney cancer. The chain has TRBV28 and TRBJ2-5; 9 bases line up with TRBD2. Here the sequenced sample was CD4+ or CD8+ T cells sorted from blood, taken in a trial of the OX40 agonist ivuxolimab. The CDR3 DNA follows: TGTGCCAGCAGCGATCGTAGCGGGAGCGGGGAGACCCAGTACTTC. Residues: CASSDRSGSGETQYF.